The clone carrying this T cell receptor beta chain was seen a handful of times. The CDR3 loop spans 15 amino acids. Per germline, CDR1 SGHVS and CDR2 FQNEAQ. The ends were cut back, 1 base at V and 8 bases at J, with 17 bases in the middle. The data are from a study of blood T cell repertoires in COVID-19. Study information: Sources were T cells, B-cell-depleted T cells, or PBMCs; the material itself was cDNA or gDNA.

Original methodology: Amplification with reference gene primers provided the estimates of nucleated cell counts. Assay: immunoSEQ multiplex PCR; the TCRdb copy retains only in-frame clones and omits some. Clone size and the V and J calls come from that table; the DNA yielded D and trimming. The sample includes 13,000 or so clones, roughly 80% of them seen just once. This receptor was taken from a woman of 80 years or more with acute or convalescent COVID-19. Sequenced input: peripheral blood. The chain links TRBV7-8 to TRBJ1-2, with no clear D. The CDR3 here is CASSLGVAPNHGYTF. The CDR3 DNA reads as TGTGCCAGCAGCTTAGGGGTAGCTCCTAATCACGGCTACACCTTC.